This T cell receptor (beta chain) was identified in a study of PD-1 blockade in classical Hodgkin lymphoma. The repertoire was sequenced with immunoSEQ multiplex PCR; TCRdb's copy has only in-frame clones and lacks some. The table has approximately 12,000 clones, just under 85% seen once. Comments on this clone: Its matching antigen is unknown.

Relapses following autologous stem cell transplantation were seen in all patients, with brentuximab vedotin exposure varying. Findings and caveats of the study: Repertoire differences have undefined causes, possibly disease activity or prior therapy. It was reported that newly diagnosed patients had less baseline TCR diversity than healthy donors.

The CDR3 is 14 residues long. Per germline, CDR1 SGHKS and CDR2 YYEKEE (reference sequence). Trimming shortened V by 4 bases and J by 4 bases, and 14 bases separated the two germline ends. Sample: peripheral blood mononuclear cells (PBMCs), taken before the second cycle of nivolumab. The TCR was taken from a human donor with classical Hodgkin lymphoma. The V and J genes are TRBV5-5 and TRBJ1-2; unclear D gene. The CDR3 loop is CASSPGRARYGYTF. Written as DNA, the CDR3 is TGTGCCAGCAGCCCTGGACGGGCGCGCTATGGCTACACCTTC. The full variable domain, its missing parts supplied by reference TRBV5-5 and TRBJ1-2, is DAGVTQSPTHLIKTRGQQVTLRCSPISGHKSVSWYQQVLGQGPQFIFQYYEKEERGRGNFPDRFSARQFPNYSSELNVNALLLGDSALYLCASSPGRARYGYTFGSGTRLTVV.